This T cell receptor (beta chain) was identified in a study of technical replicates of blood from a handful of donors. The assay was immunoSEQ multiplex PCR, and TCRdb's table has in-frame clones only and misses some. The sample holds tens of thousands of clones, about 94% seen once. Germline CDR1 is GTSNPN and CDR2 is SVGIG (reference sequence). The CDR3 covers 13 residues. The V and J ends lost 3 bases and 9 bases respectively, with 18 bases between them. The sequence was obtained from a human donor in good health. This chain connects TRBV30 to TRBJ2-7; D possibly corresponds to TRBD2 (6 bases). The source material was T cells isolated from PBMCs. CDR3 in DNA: TGTGCCTGGAGATTTGGGTCGGGGGAAGTGCAGTACTTC. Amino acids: CAWRFGSGEVQYF.